The 4 T cell receptor beta chains in this list originate from one sample, sequenced in a study of response to subunit inactivated influenza vaccine. TCRdb re-analysed the RT-PCR reads in MiXCR, keeping a single row per CDR3 protein. The repertoire holds some 850,000 distinct CDR3 sequences, around 18% seen once, with approximately 11% in the top ten. The source was PBMCs from blood, collected about 5 days after vaccination. These receptors came from a man over 45 who received an inactivated influenza vaccine.

This clonotype was recorded a few times. The chain has TRBV5-1 and TRBJ1-4; 8 nucleotides line up with TRBD1. V lost 0 bases and J lost 7; bases outside the gene matches: 5. The length of the CDR3 is 15 residues. Germline V gene sequence: CDR1 SGHRS, CDR2 YFSETQ. This chain's CDR3 is CASSLVGQGGEKLFF. The DNA for the CDR3 is TGCGCCAGCAGCTTGGTTGGACAGGGAGGTGAAAAACTGTTTTTT.

This chain uses TRBV29-1 with TRBJ1-4, with D uncertain. V was pared by 8 bases and J by 7 bases, with 11 bases between. Germline loops: CDR1 SQVTM, CDR2 ANQGSEA. The CDR3 runs 11 residues. CDR3 region: CSFHKGEKLFF. The CDR3 DNA reads TGCAGCTTCCACAAGGGTGAAAAACTGTTTTTT.

This clonotype has just a few counts. The chain employs TRBV4-3 and TRBJ2-5, with D possibly TRBD2 on 5 matching bases. Trimming shortened V by 8 bases and J by 1 base, and 17 bases separated the two germline ends. Germline CDR1 and CDR2: LGHNA and YSLEER. The CDR3 runs to 15 residues. The CDR3 protein is CASSQVGGLQETQYF. CDR3 sequence (DNA): TGCGCCAGCTCCCAGGTTGGCGGGCTCCAAGAGACCCAGTACTTC.

This clonotype came up a few times. The chain combines TRBV29-1 with TRBJ1-2; D not resolved. The germline gives CDR1 SQVTM, CDR2 ANQGSEA. The length of the CDR3 is 13 residues. Trimming took 7 bases from V and 3 from J, leaving 15 bases between them. The CDR3 protein is CSAKSGYDYGYTF. The CDR3 DNA is TGCAGCGCCAAGTCAGGTTACGACTATGGCTACACCTTC.